Listed here are 15 T cell receptor beta chains from one sample, sequenced in a study of blood T cells in healthy people across ages. It was with a sample-barcoded 5' primer and a J-beta primer mix that a second PCR of about 7 to 12 cycles was run. MiXCR, run by TCRdb on the 5' RACE reads, gives a single entry per CDR3 protein. The sample consists of 1.5 million to 2 million distinct CDR3 sequences, about 35% of them appearing once. The sequenced material came from blood. Receptors were obtained from a woman aged 25-40 years in good health.

CDR3 amino acids: CAWSVNLVRPYEQYF. The CDR3 DNA sequence: TGTGCCTGGAGTGTGAATTTAGTACGCCCCTACGAGCAGTACTTC. The chain links TRBV30 to TRBJ2-7; D is undetermined. There are 15 residues in the CDR3. Trimming removed 0 bases from V and 2 bases from J, with 14 bases in between. Germline V gives CDR1 GTSNPN, CDR2 SVGIG (reference sequence).

This chain links TRBV6-4 with TRBJ2-1; 9 bases line up with TRBD2. The V segment lost 3 bases and the J segment 6 bases; nucleotides outside the gene matches: 6. Germline values: CDR1 MRHNA, CDR2 SNTAGT. This CDR3 is 15 amino acids long. The CDR3 DNA is TGTGCCAGCAGTGAGTCTGGACTAGCGCCCAATGAGCAGTTCTTC. Residues: CASSESGLAPNEQFF.

The V call is TRBV20-1, the J call TRBJ2-3; 12 nucleotides match TRBD2. This CDR3 has 15 amino acids. Germline CDR1 reads DFQATT; CDR2 reads SNEGSKA (reference sequence). Trimming took 4 bases from V and 3 from J; bases not matched to a gene: 5. The CDR3 sequence is CSATPTSGRTDTQYF. CDR3 nucleotide sequence: TGCAGTGCTACTCCGACTAGCGGGAGAACAGATACGCAGTATTTT.

In its sample, this clonotype was seen a few times. The V gene is TRBV25-1, the J gene TRBJ2-1; TRBD2 matches at 8 bases. V lost 2 bases, J lost 7 bases, and 13 bases stayed unmatched. CDR3 length: 17 residues. Germline lookup yields CDR1 MGHDK and CDR2 SYGVNS. In DNA, the CDR3 is TGTGCCAGCAGTGAACTTGAGGGAGCGGGAGTGATGAATGAGCAGTTCTTC. It yields the protein CASSELEGAGVMNEQFF.

About this clonotype itself: Relative to the germline gene, one junction end is altered; a read error may explain this. The chain couples TRBV18 to TRBJ2-7, with D tentatively TRBD1 (6 bases). The CDR3 loop spans 14 amino acids. In germline, CDR1 is KGHSH, CDR2 LQKENI. This chain's CDR3 is CTSSPGTTSYEQYF. DNA of the CDR3: TGTACCAGCTCACCTGGGACAACCTCCTACGAGCAGTACTTC.

This clonotype came up a few times. This chain links TRBV7-9 with TRBJ2-6, with a weak D call TRBD2 (5 bases). Germline assignment: CDR1 SEHNR and CDR2 FQNEAQ (reference sequence). Trimming left V 0 bases short and J 13 bases short, with 19 bases between. The CDR3 extends over 16 amino acids. The CDR3 is CASSLALAAPHLVLTF. CDR3 DNA: TGTGCCAGCAGCTTAGCGCTAGCTGCCCCCCACTTAGTCCTGACTTTC.

V usage is TRBV7-3 and J usage is TRBJ2-1; possibly TRBD1 for D (6 bases). Trimming cost V 3 bases and J 7 bases, with 16 bases left between them. The CDR3 is 15 residues long. Looked up from germline, CDR1 is SGHTA and CDR2 is FQGTGA. The CDR3 region is CASSFVPQGGNEQFF. The CDR3 bases are TGTGCCAGCAGCTTCGTCCCACAGGGCGGGAATGAGCAGTTCTTC. The full variable domain, with the rest looked up from reference TRBV7-3 and TRBJ2-1, is GAGVSQTPSNKVTEKGKYVELRCDPISGHTALYWYRQSLGQGPEFLIYFQGTGAADDSGLPNDRFFAVRPEGSVSTLKIQRTERGDSAVYLCASSFVPQGGNEQFFGPGTRLTVL.

This clonotype has only a few counts. This chain links TRBV6-9 with TRBJ2-3; 8 nucleotides align to TRBD2. The CDR3 extends over 17 amino acids. The ends lost 6 bases at V and 8 bases at J; junction bases unmatched: 19. In germline, CDR1 is MNHGY, CDR2 SVAAGI. CDR3: CASSHNGSGDFLLTQYF. The CDR3 nucleotides are TGTGCCAGCAGCCACAACGGTAGCGGGGACTTTCTCCTTACGCAGTATTTT.

Only one count was recorded for this clonotype. The rearrangement links TRBV13 to TRBJ2-1, with 7 bases fitting TRBD2. The CDR3 runs to 14 residues. The V gene's germline CDR1 is PRHDT and CDR2 FYEKMQ (reference sequence). The V gene end was trimmed by 10 bases and the J gene end by 7 bases; junction bases not matched to a gene: 13. CDR3 region: CAKTRRGSGNEQFF. CDR3 coding DNA: TGTGCCAAAACCAGGCGCGGGAGTGGAAATGAGCAGTTCTTC.

The rearrangement joins TRBV7-2 to TRBJ2-5; possible D gene TRBD2, 6 bases. This CDR3 is built from 14 residues. Trimming shortened V by 0 bases and J by 5 bases, and 10 bases separated the two germline ends. CDR1 is SGHTA and CDR2 is FQGNSA in the germline V gene. The CDR3 sequence: CASSLALSGETQYF. Written as DNA, the CDR3 is TGTGCCAGCAGCTTAGCGCTGAGCGGGGAGACCCAGTACTTC.

Comments on this clonotype: A much more abundant neighbour one base away suggests this may be a read error. A read error is likely, as this CDR3 ends without the conserved phenylalanine or tryptophan. The V and J genes are TRBV3-1 and TRBJ2-5; D might be TRBD1 (8 bases). The germline CDR1 and CDR2 sequences are LGHDT and YNNKEL (reference sequence). V lost 4 bases, J lost 5 bases, and 26 bases lay in between. The CDR3 sequence is 18 residues long. The CDR3 here is CASSLMKTRTGRVETQYL. The CDR3 DNA sequence: TGTGCCAGCAGCCTAATGAAGACTCGGACAGGGAGGGTGGAGACCCAGTACCTC.

This clonotype was counted once. This rearrangement joins TRBV6-1 to TRBJ2-5, with 9 bases lining up with TRBD2. J gave up 5 bases and V 2 bases, and 9 bases lay outside the gene matches. CDR1 is MNHNS, CDR2 SASEGT, per germline. The CDR3 loop spans 16 amino acids. The chain's CDR3 is CASSEIGGGARETQYF. In DNA, the CDR3 is TGTGCCAGCAGTGAAATTGGCGGGGGGGCCCGGGAGACCCAGTACTTC.

On this clonotype itself: A much bigger clone sits one base away, suggesting this may be a read error. V usage is TRBV6-2 or TRBV6-3 and J usage is TRBJ2-7; a possible D gene is TRBD2 (5 bases). From germline, CDR1 is MNHEY and CDR2 SVGEGT. The CDR3 totals 12 residues. The CDR3 spells CASSGSSYERYF. The CDR3 bases are TGTGCCAGCAGTGGGAGCTCCTACGAGCGGTACTTC.

The CDR3 DNA reads TGCAGTGCTAGAGATGTCGGGTCCTACGGCTACACCTTC. It translates to CSARDVGSYGYTF. The chain joins TRBV20-1 to TRBJ1-2; the D is unclear. Germline V lookup: CDR1 DFQATT, CDR2 SNEGSKA (reference sequence). The CDR3 runs 13 residues. V dropped 0 bases and J dropped 8 bases, with 13 bases sitting between them.

Notes on this clonotype: A much larger clone is a single base away; this may be a read error. V and J are TRBV29-1 and TRBJ2-7; tentative D call: TRBD1 (5 bases). The germline gives CDR1 SQVTM, CDR2 ANQGSEA. There are 13 residues in the CDR3. CDR3 DNA: TGCAGCGTTGGTACAGGCTTTTCCTGCGAGCAGTACTTC. It translates to CSVGTGFSCEQYF.